This TCR beta chain was sequenced during a study of cytomegalovirus exposure and HLA in healthy donors. Notes on the study in general: The classifier was said to identify cytomegalovirus status with high specificity and sensitivity. It emerged from a later analysis that several of the most significant clusters appeared to be linked to common viral pathogens. V- and J-gene trimming in TCR beta was tied to a missense DCLRE1C variant by an analysis performed later.

Losses at the gene ends were 5 bases for V and 4 bases for J; bases not matched to a gene: 3. Germline lookup yields CDR1 MNHEY and CDR2 SVGAGI. CDR3 length: 15 amino acids. 13 Jbeta primers and 60 Vbeta primers were used for the PCR. Profiled with immunoSEQ multiplex PCR; TCRdb holds only in-frame clones, not every one. The data contain just over 150,000 clones, around 76% of them seen just once; the ten biggest clones take up roughly 6.6%. Comments on this clone: Its antigen remains unknown.

Material for sequencing was PBMCs. The chain combines TRBV6-5 with TRBJ2-1; 12 bases are shared with TRBD2. This clonotype originated in a man aged 35 to 55 in good health and CMV-seropositive. CDR3 coding DNA: TGTGCCAGCAGTGGACTAGCGGGGTTTTACAATGAGCAGTTCTTC. The encoded protein is CASSGLAGFYNEQFF.